These 30 T cell receptor beta chains were all obtained from the same sample, sequenced in a study of OX40 agonist ivuxolimab in advanced cancers. Profiled with immunoSEQ multiplex PCR; TCRdb holds only in-frame clones, not every one. This table holds fewer than 20,000 clones, around 84% found once. Specimen: CD4+ or CD8+ T cells sorted from blood, collected in a trial of the OX40 agonist ivuxolimab. Receptor source: an adult with an advanced solid tumor such as melanoma, head and neck, liver or kidney cancer.

The DNA for the CDR3 is TGTGCCAGCCTAGTTTACAATGAGCAGTTCTTC. Its protein product is CASLVYNEQFF. This chain connects TRBV2 to TRBJ2-1; D call uncertain. The CDR3 has 11 amino acids. The V gene's germline CDR1 is SNHLY and CDR2 FYNNEI. Trimming took 8 bases from V and 4 from J, leaving 6 bases between them. The entire variable domain, with the rest obtained from reference TRBV2 and TRBJ2-1, is as follows: EPEVTQTPSHQVTQMGQEVILRCVPISNHLYFYWYRQILGQKVEFLVSFYNNEISEKSEIFDDQFSVERPDGSNFTLKIRSTKLEDSAMYFCASLVYNEQFFGPGTRLTVL.

The chain combines TRBV5-1 with TRBJ1-6, with a possible D match to TRBD1 (6 bases). Trimming took off 4 bases at V and 7 bases at J, with 15 bases between the two ends. The CDR3 runs to 15 residues. Per germline, CDR1 SGHRS and CDR2 YFSETQ. The CDR3 loop reads CASSREGVRNSPLHF. In DNA form, the CDR3 reads TGCGCCAGCAGCAGGGAGGGGGTTCGGAATTCACCCCTCCACTTT.

The V call is TRBV7-3, the J call TRBJ2-3, with 9 bases fitting TRBD2. The CDR3 loop spans 18 amino acids. After removal of 1 base from V and 6 bases from J, the junction contained 14 bases not matched to a gene. Germline values: CDR1 SGHTA, CDR2 FQGTGA. This CDR3 is CASSLNAAAGGSWDTQYF. In DNA, the CDR3 is TGTGCCAGCAGCTTAAACGCCGCGGCGGGGGGGTCCTGGGATACGCAGTATTTT.

V is TRBV7-3 and J is TRBJ2-1; D gene uncertain. CDR1 and CDR2 (germline): SGHTA, FQGTGA. The CDR3 is 15 amino acids. The V end lost 3 bases, the J end lost 0 bases, and 9 bases lay between the germline ends. The CDR3 DNA sequence: TGTGCCAGCAGCTTGGGATCGAGCTCCTACAATGAGCAGTTCTTC. This codes for CASSLGSSSYNEQFF.

The gene calls are TRBV29-1 and TRBJ2-7; D is undetermined. This CDR3 has 11 residues. Trimming shortened V by 4 bases and J by 4 bases, and 8 bases separated the two germline ends. Germline values: CDR1 SQVTM, CDR2 ANQGSEA. The CDR3 nucleotides read TGCAGCGTTGCGACTTATTACGAGCAGTACTTC. Translated, it gives CSVATYYEQYF.

The chain has TRBV4-1 and TRBJ1-1; no definite D call. CDR1 is MGHRA, CDR2 YSYEKL, per germline. This CDR3 contains 14 residues. The V end lost 1 base, the J end lost 3 bases, and 9 bases lay between the germline ends. The CDR3 bases are TGCGCCAGCAGCCAAGTTCGGGTTCACACTGAAGCTTTCTTT. Amino acid sequence: CASSQVRVHTEAFF.

The rearrangement joins TRBV6-5 to TRBJ1-1; D not certain. The CDR3 consists of 14 residues. Germline V CDR1 and CDR2: MNHEY, SVGAGI. V was pared by 5 bases and J by 0 bases, with 10 bases between. The CDR3 reads CASSGQVLNTEAFF. As DNA, the CDR3 is TGTGCCAGCAGTGGCCAGGTCCTGAACACTGAAGCTTTCTTT.

The rearrangement uses TRBV10-2 and TRBJ1-6; D ambiguous. Germline V gene sequence: CDR1 WSHSY, CDR2 SAAADI. V lost 3 bases to trimming and J lost 14 bases, with 17 bases between them. This CDR3 spans 14 amino acids. Here the CDR3 reads CASSDSGLGSALHF. The DNA for the CDR3 is TGCGCCAGCAGTGACTCGGGCCTGGGGTCAGCCCTCCACTTT.

V usage is TRBV2 and J usage is TRBJ1-5; 7 nucleotides agree with TRBD1. V was clipped by 5 bases and J by 5 bases; unmatched bases: 3. The CDR3 sequence is 13 residues long. Germline V gene lookup returns CDR1 SNHLY and CDR2 FYNNEI. The CDR3: CASSRDSDQPQHF. The CDR3 nucleotides are TGTGCCAGCAGTAGGGACAGCGATCAGCCCCAGCATTTT. The complete variable domain, with remaining parts taken from reference TRBV2 and TRBJ1-5, reads EPEVTQTPSHQVTQMGQEVILRCVPISNHLYFYWYRQILGQKVEFLVSFYNNEISEKSEIFDDQFSVERPDGSNFTLKIRSTKLEDSAMYFCASSRDSDQPQHFGDGTRLSIL.

This clone came up a few times. The gene calls are TRBV5-5 and TRBJ1-1; D gene ambiguous. Germline V CDR1 and CDR2: SGHKS, YYEKEE (reference sequence). The CDR3 length is 13 residues. V was trimmed by 0 bases and J by 5 bases, leaving 8 bases between them. The DNA of the CDR3 is TGTGCCAGCAGCTTGGCTTTAAGGACTGAAGCTTTCTTT. Translated, it gives CASSLALRTEAFF.

The chain combines TRBV5-6 with TRBJ1-4; D is uncertain. Germline CDR1 is SGHDT and CDR2 is YYEEEE. The CDR3 spans 13 residues. Trimming cost V 0 bases and J 5 bases, with 5 bases left between them. The CDR3 DNA reads TGTGCCAGCAGCTTGGGTGGGAATGAAAAACTGTTTTTT. This translates into CASSLGGNEKLFF.

Remarks on this clone: The germline gene is not matched at one end of the junction; a read error may be the cause. The chain combines TRBV6-1 with TRBJ2-5; D ambiguous. This CDR3 is 13 amino acids long. The germline gives CDR1 MNHNS, CDR2 SASEGT. CDR3 bases: TGTGCCAGCAGTGAATGGCAGCTTTTCGGAGATAACTTC. It yields the protein CASSEWQLFGDNF.

This clone was found once. V and J are TRBV9 and TRBJ2-1; a weak D match, TRBD2 (6 bases). The CDR3 is 16 amino acids. V lost 0 bases, J lost 0 bases, and 10 bases lay in between. Germline CDR1 and CDR2: SGDLS and YYNGEE. Here the CDR3 reads CASSVVGGLSYNEQFF. CDR3 sequence (DNA): TGTGCCAGCAGCGTAGTCGGGGGACTCTCCTACAATGAGCAGTTCTTC.

The chain carries TRBV4-1 and TRBJ2-5; D is unclear. The V gene lost 0 bases and the J gene lost 4 bases, with 3 bases spanning the gap. This CDR3 is built from 12 residues. The germline CDR1 and CDR2 sequences are MGHRA and YSYEKL. The CDR3 nucleotides are TGCGCCAGCAGCCAAGATCGAGAGACCCAGTACTTC. The encoded protein is CASSQDRETQYF.

V usage is TRBV13 and J usage is TRBJ1-2; maybe TRBD1 (5 bases). The CDR3 spans 14 residues. V lost 4 bases and J lost 7, with 16 bases in between. Germline CDR1 and CDR2: PRHDT and FYEKMQ (reference sequence). CDR3 bases: TGTGCCAGCAGCTCGGGACGGTATACCGGTGGCTACACCTTC. Residues: CASSSGRYTGGYTF.

The chain joins TRBV30 to TRBJ1-2; TRBD1 is a possible D gene (6 bases). Germline V gene lookup returns CDR1 GTSNPN and CDR2 SVGIG (reference sequence). The CDR3 sequence is 13 residues long. Trimming pared 6 bases from V and 3 bases from J, leaving 14 bases between. In DNA form, the CDR3 reads TGTGCCTGTCCTCAGACAGGCCACTATGGCTACACCTTC. As protein: CACPQTGHYGYTF.

The chain uses TRBV19 and TRBJ2-7; D is possibly TRBD2 (5 bases). This CDR3 region has 15 residues. Germline assignment: CDR1 LNHDA and CDR2 SQIVND (reference sequence). The V and J ends lost 4 bases and 2 bases respectively, with 15 bases between them. DNA of the CDR3: TGTGCCAGTAGTAGGGGTGGAGCGGAGGCCTACGAGCAGTACTTC. This sequence encodes CASSRGGAEAYEQYF.

This chain connects TRBV5-6 to TRBJ1-2; D might be TRBD1 (6 bases). This CDR3 contains 15 residues. Between the trimmed V and J ends, which lost 2 bases and 8 bases, there was a span of 19 bases. Germline loops: CDR1 SGHDT, CDR2 YYEEEE. The CDR3 loop reads CASSFLDRDKRGYTF. The DNA of the CDR3 is TGTGCCAGCAGCTTCTTGGACCGGGACAAACGGGGCTACACCTTC.

The V and J genes are TRBV4-2 and TRBJ2-5, with TRBD2 matching over 16 bases. V trimming: 4 bases; J trimming: 5 bases; junction bases outside the gene matches: 4. CDR3 length: 16 amino acids. Germline-derived CDR1 and CDR2 are LGHNA and YNFKEQ. DNA of the CDR3: TGTGCCAGCAGCCCGGGACTAGCGGGGGGGCGGGAGACCCAGTACTTC. Protein product: CASSPGLAGGRETQYF.

This chain connects TRBV5-1 to TRBJ2-6; D remains unclear. The CDR3 is 18 amino acids. Germline V gene data show CDR1 as SGHRS and CDR2 as YFSETQ. V shed 0 bases and J shed 0 bases, with 13 bases lying between them. This CDR3 reads CASSLVVGAVSGANVLTF. Here the CDR3 DNA reads TGCGCCAGCAGCTTGGTCGTGGGCGCAGTCTCTGGGGCCAACGTCCTGACTTTC.

The rearrangement joins TRBV6-5 to TRBJ2-2; D is uncertain. There are 15 residues in the CDR3. V lost 7 bases and J lost 7, with 19 bases in between. Germline V gives CDR1 MNHEY, CDR2 SVGAGI. CDR3 region: CASTLSWGWSGELFF. The CDR3 DNA reads TGTGCCAGCACCCTAAGCTGGGGATGGAGCGGGGAGCTGTTTTTT.

CDR3 DNA sequence: TGTGCCAGCAGTGAAACCCTCTACACAGATACGCAGTATTTT. It translates to CASSETLYTDTQYF. J is TRBJ2-3 and V is TRBV2; D is uncertain. The CDR3 contains 14 residues. Trimming left V 2 bases short and J 2 bases short, with 8 bases between. Germline CDR1 SNHLY, CDR2 FYNNEI.

This clone was observed once. The chain is built from TRBV28 and TRBJ1-2; the match to TRBD1 covers 8 bases. Looked up from germline, CDR1 is MDHEN and CDR2 is SYDVKM. With 4 bases clipped from V and 4 bases from J, the junction kept 5 bases outside the gene matches. The length of the CDR3 is 14 residues. The CDR3 region has the DNA TGTGCCAGCAGTTACTCAGGGGGCGGCTATGGCTACACCTTC. It yields the protein CASSYSGGGYGYTF.

The CDR3 DNA reads as TGTGCCAGCAGCTACCATGGGGGCTCTGGAAACACCATATATTTT. Its protein is CASSYHGGSGNTIYF. The chain links TRBV7-9 to TRBJ1-3, with D perhaps matching TRBD1 (5 bases). Germline V CDR1 and CDR2: SEHNR, FQNEAQ (reference sequence). The CDR3 sequence is 15 residues long. V shed 4 bases and J shed 0 bases, with 10 bases lying between them.

The rearrangement joins TRBV5-5 to TRBJ2-1; no reliable D call. The CDR3 spans 15 residues. V was shortened by 0 bases and J by 0 bases, with 7 bases between the two germline ends. Germline values: CDR1 SGHKS, CDR2 YYEKEE (reference sequence). The CDR3 loop is CASSLAPSSYNEQFF. CDR3 nucleotides: TGTGCCAGCAGCTTGGCCCCCAGCTCCTACAATGAGCAGTTCTTC. The entire variable domain, with the rest obtained from reference TRBV5-5 and TRBJ2-1, is as follows: DAGVTQSPTHLIKTRGQQVTLRCSPISGHKSVSWYQQVLGQGPQFIFQYYEKEERGRGNFPDRFSARQFPNYSSELNVNALLLGDSALYLCASSLAPSSYNEQFFGPGTRLTVL.

This chain joins TRBV4-2 and TRBJ2-7, with 7 bases that match TRBD2. Germline CDR1 is LGHNA and CDR2 is YNFKEQ. There are 16 residues in the CDR3. J gave up 3 bases and V 0 bases, and 8 bases lay outside the gene matches. This CDR3 is CASSQEPVAGLYEQYF. In DNA form, the CDR3 reads TGTGCCAGCAGCCAAGAGCCGGTAGCGGGTCTCTACGAGCAGTACTTC.

This rearrangement joins TRBV6-1 to TRBJ2-5; the match to TRBD1 covers 7 bases. The CDR3 consists of 13 residues. Germline V gene data show CDR1 as MNHNS and CDR2 as SASEGT. V dropped 4 bases and J dropped 5; count of bases not matched to a gene: 4. The CDR3 spells CASSATGMETQYF. DNA of the CDR3: TGTGCCAGCAGTGCGACAGGGATGGAGACCCAGTACTTC.

This chain connects TRBV11-2 to TRBJ1-1, with 10 bases lining up with TRBD1. The CDR3 has 19 amino acids. Looked up from germline, CDR1 is SGHAT and CDR2 is FQNNGV. Unmatched junction bases numbered 16, after V lost 4 bases and J lost 2 bases. CDR3 DNA sequence: TGTGCCAGCAGCTCACTAAGCCGGGACAGGGGACGCGGAAACACTGAAGCTTTCTTT. It specifies CASSSLSRDRGRGNTEAFF.

The V and J genes are TRBV27 and TRBJ1-1, with no clear D. The CDR3 has 16 amino acids. In germline, CDR1 is MNHEY, CDR2 SMNVEV (reference sequence). V lost 1 base and J lost 5, with 17 bases in between. CDR3 in amino acids: CASSLFGQVDRTEAFF. The CDR3 region has the DNA TGTGCCAGCAGTTTATTCGGCCAGGTGGATAGGACTGAAGCTTTCTTT.

This clone was recorded once. This chain links TRBV7-9 with TRBJ2-5; TRBD2 aligns across 9 bases. The J call could be wrong; TRBJ2-7 is a better fit for the DNA end. CDR1 is SEHNR, CDR2 FQNEAQ, per germline (reference sequence). The CDR3 length is 15 residues. The CDR3 DNA sequence: TGTGCCAGCAGCCCACATAGCGGGGGTGGCTACGAGCAGTACTTC. Translated: CASSPHSGGGYEQYF.